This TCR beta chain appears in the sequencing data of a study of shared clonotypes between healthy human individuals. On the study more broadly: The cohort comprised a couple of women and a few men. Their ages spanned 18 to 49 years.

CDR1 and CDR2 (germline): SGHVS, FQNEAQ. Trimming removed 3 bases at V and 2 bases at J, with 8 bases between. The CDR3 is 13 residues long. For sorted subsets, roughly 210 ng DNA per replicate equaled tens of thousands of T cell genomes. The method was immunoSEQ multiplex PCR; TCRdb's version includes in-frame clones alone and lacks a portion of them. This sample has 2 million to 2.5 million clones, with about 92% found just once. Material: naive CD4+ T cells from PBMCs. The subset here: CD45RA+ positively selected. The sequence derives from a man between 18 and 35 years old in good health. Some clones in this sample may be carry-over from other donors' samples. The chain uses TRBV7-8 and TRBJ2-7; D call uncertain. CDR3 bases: TGTGCCAGCAGCTTCACAGAAACCTACGAGCAGTACTTC. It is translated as CASSFTETYEQYF.